The clone carrying this T cell receptor beta chain was counted at least ten times. The entry originates in a study of blood T cell repertoires in COVID-19. Turning to the study itself: Sources were T cells, B-cell-depleted T cells, or PBMCs; the material itself was cDNA or gDNA.

V was trimmed by 2 bases and J by 7 bases, leaving 11 bases between them. CDR1 SEHNR and CDR2 FQNEAQ come from the germline V gene (reference sequence). The CDR3 spans 13 residues. Authors' analysis steps: Reference gene primer amplification gave nucleated cell count estimates. The protocol was immunoSEQ multiplex PCR, while the TCRdb copy is restricted to in-frame clones and leaves out a portion. That table supplies the V and J calls and clone size; D and trimming were determined from the DNA. Of roughly 89,000 clones listed, 80% are singletons. The receptor comes from a woman in her sixties or seventies with acute or convalescent COVID-19. The specimen was peripheral blood. The J gene is TRBJ1-1, the V gene TRBV7-9; D ambiguous. The CDR3 DNA follows: TGTGCCAGCAGCTTATTCCAGGTTAGTGAAGCTTTCTTT. It translates to CASSLFQVSEAFF.